This T cell receptor (beta chain) was found in a study of monozygotic twins with inflammatory bowel disease. This CDR3 has 16 amino acids. Germline CDR1 is SGHDT and CDR2 is YYEEEE. Per individual sample, eight separate reactions were used to make cDNA. TCRdb processed the 5' RACE reads again and assigns one entry to each CDR3 protein, with no DNA. This sample's table has fewer than 200,000 distinct CDR3 sequences. The clonotype originates from a human donor with ulcerative colitis or Crohn's disease, or a healthy co-twin of an affected twin (not recorded which). Sequencing was done on a sample of blood. This chain uses TRBV5-6 with TRBJ1-1; lacking DNA, the TRBD1 call made by TCRdb goes unchecked. This CDR3 reads CASSLGWTGGYPEAFF. The whole variable domain, filled in from reference TRBV5-6 and TRBJ1-1, reads DAGVTQSPTHLIKTRGQQVTLRCSPKSGHDTVSWYQQALGQGPQFIFQYYEEEERQRGNFPDRFSGHQFPNYSSELNVNALLLGDSALYLCASSLGWTGGYPEAFFGQGTRLTVV.